Here is one TCR beta chain with its context. Its antigen is currently unknown. This record comes from a study of T cell repertoires in cytomegalovirus infection. The wider study: Indicated by public TCR beta signatures were CMV infection and matching HLA type. Findings of the study overall: In two of eight donors, the top clonotype was HLA-C-restricted CMV-specific.

Each CDR3 protein is one row after TCRdb ran MiXCR on the reads. The data show 300,000 to 400,000 distinct CDR3 sequences, with around 25% seen just once and roughly 13% held by the top ten. The CDR3 has 15 amino acids. V lost 4 bases and J lost 8; bases outside the gene matches: 12. Germline V gene sequence: CDR1 SGHRS, CDR2 YFSETQ. The clonotype was recovered from a human donor in good health (CMV status not recorded). Some clones in this sample may be carry-over from other donors' samples. This chain uses TRBV5-1 with TRBJ2-4, with 7 positions matching TRBD1. The sample was cultured PBMCs, taken from culture after CMV antigen stimulation. The CDR3 loop is CASSPEQGNKDIQYF. Written as DNA, the CDR3 is TGCGCCAGCAGCCCAGAACAGGGGAATAAGGACATTCAGTACTTC.